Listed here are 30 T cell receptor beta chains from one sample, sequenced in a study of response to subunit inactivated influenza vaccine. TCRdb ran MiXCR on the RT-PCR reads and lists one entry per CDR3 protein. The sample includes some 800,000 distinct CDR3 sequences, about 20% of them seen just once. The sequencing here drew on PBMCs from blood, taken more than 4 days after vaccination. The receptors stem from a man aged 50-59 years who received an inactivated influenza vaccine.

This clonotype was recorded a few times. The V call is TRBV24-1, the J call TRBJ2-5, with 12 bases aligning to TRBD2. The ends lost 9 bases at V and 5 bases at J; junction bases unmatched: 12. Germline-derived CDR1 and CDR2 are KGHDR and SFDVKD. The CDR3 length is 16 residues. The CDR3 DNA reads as TGTGCCACCGGGACCTCTAGCGGGAGGGCCGGCGAGACCCAGTACTTC. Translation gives CATGTSSGRAGETQYF.

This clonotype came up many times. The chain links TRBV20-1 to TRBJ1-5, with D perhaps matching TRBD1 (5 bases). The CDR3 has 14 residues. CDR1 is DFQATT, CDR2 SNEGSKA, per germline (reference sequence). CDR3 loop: CSAYGTDSNQPQHF. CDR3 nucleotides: TGCAGCGCTTACGGGACGGATAGCAATCAGCCCCAGCATTTT.

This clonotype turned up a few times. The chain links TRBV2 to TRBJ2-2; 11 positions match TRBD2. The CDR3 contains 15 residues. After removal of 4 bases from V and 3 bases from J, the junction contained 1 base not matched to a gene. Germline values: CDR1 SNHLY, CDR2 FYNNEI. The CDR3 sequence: CASSGTSGYTGELFF. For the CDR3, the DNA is TGTGCCAGCAGTGGGACTAGCGGGTACACCGGGGAGCTGTTTTTT. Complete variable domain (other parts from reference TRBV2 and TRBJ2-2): EPEVTQTPSHQVTQMGQEVILRCVPISNHLYFYWYRQILGQKVEFLVSFYNNEISEKSEIFDDQFSVERPDGSNFTLKIRSTKLEDSAMYFCASSGTSGYTGELFFGEGSRLTVL.

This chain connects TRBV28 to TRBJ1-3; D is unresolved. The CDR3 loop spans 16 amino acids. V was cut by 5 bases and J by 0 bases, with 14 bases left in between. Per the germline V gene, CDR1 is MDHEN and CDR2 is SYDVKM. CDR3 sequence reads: CASSAPLSGSGNTIYF. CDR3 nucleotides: TGTGCCAGCAGTGCTCCCCTGTCTGGCTCTGGAAACACCATATATTTT.

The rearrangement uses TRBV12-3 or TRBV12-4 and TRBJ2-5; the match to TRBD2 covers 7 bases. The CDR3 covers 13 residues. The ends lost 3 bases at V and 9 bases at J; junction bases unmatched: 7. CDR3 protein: CASSLMGGFAQYF. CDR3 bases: TGTGCCAGCAGTTTGATGGGGGGGTTTGCCCAGTACTTC.

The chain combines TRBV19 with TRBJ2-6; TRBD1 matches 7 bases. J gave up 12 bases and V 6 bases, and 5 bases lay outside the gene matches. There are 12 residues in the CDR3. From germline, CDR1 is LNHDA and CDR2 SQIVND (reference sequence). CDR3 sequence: CASRGRTGVLTF. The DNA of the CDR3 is TGTGCCAGTAGGGGAAGGACAGGCGTCCTGACTTTC. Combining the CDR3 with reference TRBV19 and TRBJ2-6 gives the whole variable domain DGGITQSPKYLFRKEGQNVTLSCEQNLNHDAMYWYRQDPGQGLRLIYYSQIVNDFQKGDIAEGYSVSREKKESFPLTVTSAQKNPTAFYLCASRGRTGVLTFGAGSRLTVL.

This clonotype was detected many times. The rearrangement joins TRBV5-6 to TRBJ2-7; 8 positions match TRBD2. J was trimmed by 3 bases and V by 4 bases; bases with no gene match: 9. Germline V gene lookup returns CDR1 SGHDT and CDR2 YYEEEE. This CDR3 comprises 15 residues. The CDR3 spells CASSATGTRSYEQYF. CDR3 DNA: TGTGCCAGCAGCGCGACCGGGACTAGGAGCTACGAGCAGTACTTC. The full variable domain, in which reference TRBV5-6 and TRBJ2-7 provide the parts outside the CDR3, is DAGVTQSPTHLIKTRGQQVTLRCSPKSGHDTVSWYQQALGQGPQFIFQYYEEEERQRGNFPDRFSGHQFPNYSSELNVNALLLGDSALYLCASSATGTRSYEQYFGPGTRLTVT.

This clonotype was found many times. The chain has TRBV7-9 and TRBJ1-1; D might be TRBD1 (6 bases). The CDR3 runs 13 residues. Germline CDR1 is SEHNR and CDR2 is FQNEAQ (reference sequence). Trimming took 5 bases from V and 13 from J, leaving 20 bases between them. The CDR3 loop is CASSPTGQPGGFF. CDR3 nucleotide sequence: TGTGCCAGCAGCCCGACAGGACAACCTGGAGGTTTCTTT.

The CDR3 loop reads CASSQRHGTGMNTEAFF. The CDR3 DNA follows: TGTGCCAGCAGCCAACGGCACGGGACAGGGATGAACACTGAAGCTTTCTTT. This chain connects TRBV3-1 to TRBJ1-1; the match to TRBD1 covers 9 bases. Germline V gene sequence: CDR1 LGHDT, CDR2 YNNKEL (reference sequence). This CDR3 contains 17 residues. The V gene end was trimmed by 2 bases and the J gene end by 0 bases; junction bases not matched to a gene: 7.

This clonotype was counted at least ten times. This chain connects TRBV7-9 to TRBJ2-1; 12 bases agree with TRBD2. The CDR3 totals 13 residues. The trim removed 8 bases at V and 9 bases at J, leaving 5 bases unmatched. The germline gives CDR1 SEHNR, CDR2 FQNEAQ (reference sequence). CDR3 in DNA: TGTGCCAGCTCTAGCGGGGGGGCCGGTGAGCAGTTCTTC. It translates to CASSSGGAGEQFF.

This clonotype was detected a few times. CDR3 sequence: CASRNSDLMNYEQYF. In DNA form, the CDR3 reads TGTGCCAGCAGAAACAGTGACCTTATGAACTACGAGCAGTACTTC. The gene calls are TRBV5-5 and TRBJ2-7; D gene ambiguous. V shed 5 bases and J shed 3 bases, with 18 bases lying between them. This CDR3 comprises 15 residues. Germline CDR1 reads SGHKS; CDR2 reads YYEKEE (reference sequence).

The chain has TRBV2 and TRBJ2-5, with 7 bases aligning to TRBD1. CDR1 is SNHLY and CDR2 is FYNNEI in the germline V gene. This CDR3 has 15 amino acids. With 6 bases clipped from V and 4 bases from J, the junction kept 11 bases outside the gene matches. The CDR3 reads CASSREGQQGETQYF. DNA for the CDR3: TGTGCCAGCAGCCGCGAGGGACAGCAGGGAGAGACCCAGTACTTC.

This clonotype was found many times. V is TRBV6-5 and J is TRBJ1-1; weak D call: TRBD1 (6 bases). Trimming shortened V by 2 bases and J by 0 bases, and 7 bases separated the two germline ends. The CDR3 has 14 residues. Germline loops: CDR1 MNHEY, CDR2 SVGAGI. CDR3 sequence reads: CASSYGGLNTEAFF. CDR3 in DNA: TGTGCCAGCAGTTACGGGGGCCTGAACACTGAAGCTTTCTTT.

CDR3 nucleotide sequence: TGCAGTGCCCCCCCCCGCGGGAGGCCTTACAATGAGCAGTTCTTC. It yields the protein CSAPPRGRPYNEQFF. V is TRBV20-1 and J is TRBJ2-1; TRBD2 matches at 8 bases. Germline V gene sequence: CDR1 DFQATT, CDR2 SNEGSKA (reference sequence). The V segment lost 6 bases and the J segment 4 bases; nucleotides outside the gene matches: 11. This CDR3 spans 15 amino acids.

The CDR3 spells CSADGGQVYNEQFF. In DNA form, the CDR3 reads TGCAGCGCCGATGGGGGGCAGGTCTACAATGAGCAGTTCTTC. The J gene is TRBJ2-1, the V gene TRBV29-1; D might be TRBD1 or TRBD2, each matching 6 bases. The CDR3 loop spans 14 amino acids. Germline V gene sequence: CDR1 SQVTM, CDR2 ANQGSEA. Trimming removed 7 bases from V and 3 bases from J, with 16 bases in between.

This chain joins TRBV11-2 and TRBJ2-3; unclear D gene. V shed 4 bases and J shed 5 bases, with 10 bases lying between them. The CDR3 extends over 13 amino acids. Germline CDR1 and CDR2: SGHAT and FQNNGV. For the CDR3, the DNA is TGTGCCAGCAGCTCCCTCGTAGGAGATACGCAGTATTTT. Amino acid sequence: CASSSLVGDTQYF.

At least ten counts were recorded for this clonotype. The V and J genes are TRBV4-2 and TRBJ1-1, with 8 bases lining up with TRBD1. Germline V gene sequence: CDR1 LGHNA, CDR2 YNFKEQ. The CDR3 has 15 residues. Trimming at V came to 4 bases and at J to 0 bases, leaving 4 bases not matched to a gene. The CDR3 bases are TGTGCCAGCAGCCGAAGGACAGGGATGAACACTGAAGCTTTCTTT. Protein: CASSRRTGMNTEAFF.

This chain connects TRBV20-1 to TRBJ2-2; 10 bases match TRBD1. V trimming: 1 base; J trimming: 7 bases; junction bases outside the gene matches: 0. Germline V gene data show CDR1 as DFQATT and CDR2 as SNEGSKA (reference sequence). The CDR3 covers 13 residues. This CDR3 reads CSARGTGGGELFF. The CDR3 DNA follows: TGCAGTGCTAGAGGGACAGGGGGCGGGGAGCTGTTTTTT.

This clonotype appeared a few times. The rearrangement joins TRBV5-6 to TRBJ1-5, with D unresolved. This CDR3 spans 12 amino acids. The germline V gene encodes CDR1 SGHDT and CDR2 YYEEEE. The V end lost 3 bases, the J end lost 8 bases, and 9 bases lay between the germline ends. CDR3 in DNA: TGTGCCAGCAGCTCCCTGACGGAGCCCCAGCATTTT. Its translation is CASSSLTEPQHF.

The CDR3 here is CASSYDSQTMGLNNSPLHF. The CDR3 coding sequence is TGTGCCAGCAGTTACGACAGTCAAACCATGGGATTAAATAATTCACCCCTCCACTTT. This chain links TRBV6-5 with TRBJ1-6; TRBD1 is a possible D gene (5 bases). This CDR3 spans 19 amino acids. Germline CDR1 reads MNHEY; CDR2 reads SVGAGI. Between the trimmed V and J ends, which lost 2 bases and 5 bases, there was a span of 22 bases.

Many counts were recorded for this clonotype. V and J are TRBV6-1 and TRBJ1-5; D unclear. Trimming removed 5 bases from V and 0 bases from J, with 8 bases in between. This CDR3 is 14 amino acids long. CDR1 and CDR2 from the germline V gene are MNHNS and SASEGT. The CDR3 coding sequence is TGTGCCAGCAGTCTCAAGATTAGCAATCAGCCCCAGCATTTT. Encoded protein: CASSLKISNQPQHF.

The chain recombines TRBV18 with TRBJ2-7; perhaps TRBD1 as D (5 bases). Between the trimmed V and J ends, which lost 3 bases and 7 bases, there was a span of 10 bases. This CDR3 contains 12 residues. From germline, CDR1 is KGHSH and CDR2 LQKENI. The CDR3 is CASSPQGTEQYF. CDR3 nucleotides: TGTGCCAGCTCACCTCAGGGTACGGAGCAGTACTTC.

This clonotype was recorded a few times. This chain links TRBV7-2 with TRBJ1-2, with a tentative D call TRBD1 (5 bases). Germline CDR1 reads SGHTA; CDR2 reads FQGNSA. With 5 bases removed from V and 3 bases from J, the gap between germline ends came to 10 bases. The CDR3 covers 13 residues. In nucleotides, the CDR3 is TGTGCCAGCAGCGAGGGGAAGCACTATGGCTACACCTTC. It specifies CASSEGKHYGYTF.

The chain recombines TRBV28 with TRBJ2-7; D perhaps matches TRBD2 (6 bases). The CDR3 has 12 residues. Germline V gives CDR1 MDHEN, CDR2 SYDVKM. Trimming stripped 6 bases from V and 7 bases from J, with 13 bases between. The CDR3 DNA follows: TGTGCCAGCAGGGACCTGGGGAGGGAGCAGTACTTC. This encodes CASRDLGREQYF.

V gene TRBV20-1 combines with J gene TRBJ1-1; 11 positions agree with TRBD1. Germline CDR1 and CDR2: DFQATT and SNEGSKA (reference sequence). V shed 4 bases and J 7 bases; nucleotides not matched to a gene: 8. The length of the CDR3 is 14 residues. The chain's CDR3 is CSATPGTGGYEAFF. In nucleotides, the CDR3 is TGCAGTGCTACTCCCGGGACAGGGGGTTATGAAGCTTTCTTT.

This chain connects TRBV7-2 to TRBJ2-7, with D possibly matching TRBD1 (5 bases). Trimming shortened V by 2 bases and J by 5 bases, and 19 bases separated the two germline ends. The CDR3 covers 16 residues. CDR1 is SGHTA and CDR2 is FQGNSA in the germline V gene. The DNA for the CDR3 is TGTGCCAGCAGCTTAAGGGGTTCCTGGGGTTGGGACGAGCAGTACTTC. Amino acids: CASSLRGSWGWDEQYF.

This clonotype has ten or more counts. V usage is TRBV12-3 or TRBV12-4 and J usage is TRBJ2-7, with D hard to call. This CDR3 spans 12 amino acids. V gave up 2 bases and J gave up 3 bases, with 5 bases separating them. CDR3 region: CASSLMGYEQYF. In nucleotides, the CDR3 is TGTGCCAGCAGTTTAATGGGCTACGAGCAGTACTTC.

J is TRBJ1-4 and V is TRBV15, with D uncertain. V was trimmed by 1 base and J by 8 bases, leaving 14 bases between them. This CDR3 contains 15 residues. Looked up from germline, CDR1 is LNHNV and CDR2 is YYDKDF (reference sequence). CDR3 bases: TGTGCCACCAGCAGAGGACCCGAGCTACGGGAAAAACTGTTTTTT. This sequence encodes CATSRGPELREKLFF. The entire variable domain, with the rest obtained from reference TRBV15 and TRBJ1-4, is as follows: DAMVIQNPRYQVTQFGKPVTLSCSQTLNHNVMYWYQQKSSQAPKLLFHYYDKDFNNEADTPDNFQSRRPNTSFCFLDIRSPGLGDTAMYLCATSRGPELREKLFFGSGTQLSVL.

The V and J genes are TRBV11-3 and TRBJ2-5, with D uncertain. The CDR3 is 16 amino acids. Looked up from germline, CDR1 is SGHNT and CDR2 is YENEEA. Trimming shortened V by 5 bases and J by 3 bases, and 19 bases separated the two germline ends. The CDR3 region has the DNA TGTGCCAGCAGCCCATCCTGCCCCCAGGAAGAAGAGACCCAGTACTTC. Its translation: CASSPSCPQEEETQYF.

CDR3 region: CASSSGGETGELFF. The CDR3 DNA is TGTGCCAGCAGCTCCGGGGGAGAAACCGGGGAGCTGTTTTTT. The rearrangement joins TRBV7-2 to TRBJ2-2; TRBD2 might be the D (6 bases). Germline CDR1 and CDR2: SGHTA and FQGNSA. The ends were cut back, 4 bases at V and 5 bases at J, with 11 bases in the middle. The CDR3 sequence is 14 residues long.